What follows are 26 T cell receptor beta chains derived from one specimen sequenced in a study of blood T cell repertoires in COVID-19. Sequenced by immunoSEQ multiplex PCR; TCRdb stores in-frame clones only, minus some. Seen here are around 250,000 clones, approximately 85% observed once, and the top ten hold around 6.3%. Sequenced: PBMCs or T cells enriched from blood (not recorded which). All receptors come from a woman aged 45-60 years who had been exposed to COVID-19.

The genes are TRBV2 and TRBJ1-4, with TRBD1 as a possible D gene (5 bases). The V end lost 1 base, the J end lost 8 bases, and 20 bases lay between the germline ends. Germline lookup yields CDR1 SNHLY and CDR2 FYNNEI. There are 17 residues in the CDR3. The CDR3 nucleotides read TGTGCCAGCAGTGAAGGGGGAGGGGCCCCTTTTGGGGAAAAACTGTTTTTT. Translated, it gives CASSEGGGAPFGEKLFF.

Points on this clone: Different DNA sequences within this sample yield the same CDR3. This chain uses TRBV19 with TRBJ1-2, with 9 bases that match TRBD1. From germline, CDR1 is LNHDA and CDR2 SQIVND (reference sequence). V was clipped by 6 bases and J by 4 bases; unmatched bases: 6. The CDR3 runs to 14 residues. The CDR3 is CASRRQGEGYGYTF. CDR3 in DNA: TGTGCCAGTAGGCGACAGGGGGAAGGCTATGGCTACACCTTC.

The chain combines TRBV5-1 with TRBJ1-1, with D hard to call. Germline loops: CDR1 SGHRS, CDR2 YFSETQ. V was shortened by 4 bases and J by 5 bases, with 21 bases between the two germline ends. The CDR3 spans 16 residues. CDR3 DNA sequence: TGCGCCAGCAGCCGGGTTGGCGGGCTACTAACAACTGAAGCTTTCTTT. This codes for CASSRVGGLLTTEAFF.

V usage is TRBV3-1 (or the pseudogene TRBV3-2) and J usage is TRBJ1-2, with 7 bases aligning to TRBD1. J was trimmed by 6 bases and V by 2 bases; bases with no gene match: 6. The CDR3 is 14 amino acids. Germline V lookup: CDR1 LGHDT, CDR2 YNNKEL (reference sequence). In DNA, the CDR3 is TGTGCCAGCAGCCAACAGGGGGTCTGGGATGGCTACACCTTC. It codes for CASSQQGVWDGYTF.

The rearrangement uses TRBV18 and TRBJ1-4; 9 positions match TRBD1. The CDR3 runs 13 residues. The V gene end was trimmed by 5 bases and the J gene end by 8 bases; junction bases not matched to a gene: 3. Germline CDR1 reads KGHSH; CDR2 reads LQKENI. This CDR3 is CASSRDRDEKLFF. CDR3 nucleotide sequence: TGTGCCAGCTCAAGGGACAGGGACGAAAAACTGTTTTTT.

The chain uses TRBV19 and TRBJ1-6, with 10 positions matching TRBD1. V lost 6 bases to trimming and J lost 6 bases; unmatched junction nucleotides: 8. The germline V gene encodes CDR1 LNHDA and CDR2 SQIVND (reference sequence). This CDR3 has 16 residues. CDR3 amino acids: CASSDDRGRGNSPLHF. The CDR3 nucleotides read TGTGCCAGTAGCGACGACAGGGGGCGAGGTAATTCACCCCTCCACTTT.

The chain uses TRBV7-9 and TRBJ1-1, with no clear D. This CDR3 comprises 13 residues. V lost 0 bases, J lost 3 bases, and 5 bases lay in between. Germline V gene data show CDR1 as SEHNR and CDR2 as FQNEAQ (reference sequence). The CDR3 nucleotides read TGTGCCAGCAGCTTAGCGGGAGACACTGAAGCTTTCTTT. Translating it yields CASSLAGDTEAFF. The entire variable domain, with the rest obtained from reference TRBV7-9 and TRBJ1-1, is as follows: DTGVSQNPRHKITKRGQNVTFRCDPISEHNRLYWYRQTLGQGPEFLTYFQNEAQLEKSRLLSDRFSAERPKGSFSTLEIQRTEQGDSAMYLCASSLAGDTEAFFGQGTRLTVV.

A few counts support this clone. The chain joins TRBV21-1 to TRBJ2-7; the table calls TRBD2, which could not be checked here. TRBV21-1 is marked as a pseudogene. The CDR3 is made up of 17 amino acids. DNA for the CDR3: TGTGCCAGCAGCATATTCAGGAGGTGGGCCATCCTTTACGAGCAGTACTTC. Protein sequence: CASSIFRRWAILYEQYF.

CDR3 sequence (DNA): TGTGCCAGCGAGGTTTTATCTAAGCCTCTGCAGCTGTGCTCCTATAATTCACCCCTCCACTTT. Translated, it gives CASEVLSKPLQLCSYNSPLHF. V and J are TRBV27 and TRBJ1-6, with D unresolved. V was pared by 8 bases and J by 0 bases, with 29 bases between. In germline, CDR1 is MNHEY, CDR2 SMNVEV (reference sequence). This CDR3 is 21 amino acids long.

J is TRBJ2-3 and V is TRBV2; D not certain. The CDR3 covers 12 residues. Germline lookup yields CDR1 SNHLY and CDR2 FYNNEI. Trimming left V 8 bases short and J 2 bases short, with 8 bases between. The CDR3 DNA reads TGTGCCAGCCGTGGCGACACAGATACGCAGTATTTT. The encoded protein is CASRGDTDTQYF.

The rearrangement joins TRBV14 to TRBJ1-3, with TRBD1 matching 7 bases. V was clipped by 1 base and J by 4 bases; unmatched bases: 4. CDR1 is SGHDN, CDR2 FVKESK, per germline. The CDR3 consists of 15 residues. CDR3 nucleotides: TGTGCCAGCAGCCAAGCCACAGGGGCGGGAAACACCATATATTTT. Translating it yields CASSQATGAGNTIYF.

The rearrangement joins TRBV5-1 to TRBJ1-6, with a tentative D call TRBD1 (5 bases). CDR1 is SGHRS, CDR2 YFSETQ, per germline. The V gene lost 1 base and the J gene lost 6 bases, with 23 bases spanning the gap. The CDR3 is made up of 19 amino acids. The CDR3 DNA sequence: TGCGCCAGCAGCTTGTGGGGGACTGCTAACGAGGGGTCTAATTCACCCCTCCACTTT. Its protein is CASSLWGTANEGSNSPLHF.

This rearrangement joins TRBV5-1 to TRBJ1-1; unclear D gene. The CDR3 has 13 amino acids. V lost 4 bases to trimming and J lost 7 bases, with 14 bases between them. CDR1 and CDR2 from the germline V gene are SGHRS and YFSETQ. This chain's CDR3 is CASSALGSYEAFF. The CDR3 nucleotides read TGCGCCAGCAGCGCCCTGGGCAGCTATGAAGCTTTCTTT.

The chain combines TRBV19 with TRBJ1-6; D is uncertain. Per the germline V gene, CDR1 is LNHDA and CDR2 is SQIVND (reference sequence). V shed 3 bases and J shed 5 bases, with 14 bases lying between them. This CDR3 is 16 amino acids long. CDR3 in DNA: TGTGCCAGTAGTATGACGGCGGGAGGGAATAATTCACCCCTCCACTTT. Its protein product is CASSMTAGGNNSPLHF.

This clone was counted between two and nine times. The rearrangement uses TRBV30 and TRBJ2-7; no clear D. This CDR3 is 12 amino acids long. V lost 6 bases, J lost 1 base, and 10 bases lay in between. Looked up from germline, CDR1 is GTSNPN and CDR2 is SVGIG (reference sequence). CDR3 sequence: CACKQYSYEQYF. The CDR3 DNA reads TGTGCCTGTAAACAGTATTCCTACGAGCAGTACTTC.

This chain links TRBV15 with TRBJ2-1, with TRBD2 matching over 8 bases. The CDR3 sequence is 14 residues long. The germline gives CDR1 LNHNV, CDR2 YYDKDF (reference sequence). With 1 base clipped from V and 13 bases from J, the junction kept 9 bases outside the gene matches. CDR3 in amino acids: CATSRVSGGLPQFF. The CDR3 bases are TGTGCCACCAGCAGAGTGTCGGGGGGGCTCCCACAGTTCTTC.

J is TRBJ1-1 and V is TRBV5-1, with D uncertain. Germline V gives CDR1 SGHRS, CDR2 YFSETQ. The CDR3 length is 15 residues. Deletions cut 0 bases from V and 1 base from J, with 10 bases between. CDR3 coding DNA: TGCGCCAGCAGCTTGGGTAGATACGGGAACACTGAAGCTTTCTTT. Residues: CASSLGRYGNTEAFF.

V gene TRBV7-2 combines with J gene TRBJ2-2, with 9 positions matching TRBD1. CDR3 size: 14 residues. Germline V gives CDR1 SGHTA, CDR2 FQGNSA. With V trimmed by 4 bases and J by 9 bases, 6 bases remained unmatched. CDR3 amino acids: CASSSGQGSRELFF. CDR3 DNA sequence: TGTGCCAGCAGCTCGGGACAGGGTAGCAGGGAGCTGTTTTTT.

This sequence joins TRBV11-2 and TRBJ1-1; D is unresolved. Germline V gives CDR1 SGHAT, CDR2 FQNNGV. CDR3 size: 12 residues. Trimming left V 8 bases short and J 1 base short, with 8 bases between. CDR3: CASRVENTEAFF. DNA of the CDR3: TGTGCCAGCCGGGTAGAGAACACTGAAGCTTTCTTT.

This clone was counted once. J is TRBJ1-1 and V is TRBV6-2 or TRBV6-3, with 9 nucleotides matching TRBD1. Germline V gives CDR1 MNHEY, CDR2 SVGEGT. With V trimmed by 4 bases and J by 11 bases, 11 bases remained unmatched. CDR3 size: 14 residues. CDR3 sequence (DNA): TGTGCCAGCAGTTTGGTCGGACAGGGGATTCGGGCTTTCTTT. Encoded protein: CASSLVGQGIRAFF.

J is TRBJ2-1 and V is TRBV3-1 (or the pseudogene TRBV3-2), with unresolved D. This CDR3 region has 14 residues. V dropped 3 bases and J dropped 10 bases, with 16 bases sitting between them. CDR1 and CDR2 from the germline V gene are LGHDT and YNNKEL (reference sequence). CDR3 DNA: TGTGCCAGCAGCCAGCCCCTAAGGAGTAGGGAGCAGTTCTTC. Translating gives CASSQPLRSREQFF.

The chain joins TRBV28 to TRBJ1-1, with D possibly TRBD1 on 6 matching bases. Germline V gene lookup returns CDR1 MDHEN and CDR2 SYDVKM. V lost 1 base, J lost 4 bases, and 10 bases lay in between. The CDR3 length is 14 residues. CDR3 protein: CASSLSGQFTEAFF. CDR3 bases: TGTGCCAGCAGTTTATCTGGACAGTTCACTGAAGCTTTCTTT.

This chain joins TRBV14 and TRBJ2-5; TRBD2 agrees at 8 bases. The germline gives CDR1 SGHDN, CDR2 FVKESK. J gave up 5 bases and V 2 bases, and 7 bases lay outside the gene matches. This CDR3 is built from 15 residues. The CDR3 loop is CASSQYSGEVETQYF. DNA of the CDR3: TGTGCCAGCAGCCAATATAGCGGGGAGGTGGAGACCCAGTACTTC.

The chain has TRBV6-2 or TRBV6-3 and TRBJ1-2, with 7 bases lining up with TRBD1. V lost 2 bases and J lost 5; bases outside the gene matches: 8. CDR1 and CDR2 (germline): MNHEY, SVGEGT. There are 15 residues in the CDR3. CDR3 sequence reads: CASSYGVGGEYGYTF. The CDR3 DNA sequence: TGTGCCAGCAGTTACGGGGTAGGGGGCGAATATGGCTACACCTTC.

The gene calls are TRBV5-1 and TRBJ2-7; D unclear. The CDR3 totals 14 residues. Trimming pared 2 bases from V and 3 bases from J, leaving 12 bases between. Germline loops: CDR1 SGHRS, CDR2 YFSETQ. CDR3 nucleotides: TGCGCCAGCAGCTTAATTTCGGCGGACTACGAGCAGTACTTC. Translation: CASSLISADYEQYF.

This chain links TRBV27 with TRBJ2-6; 14 bases line up with TRBD2. J lost 2 bases, V lost 3 bases, and 12 bases had no gene match. Germline CDR1 reads MNHEY; CDR2 reads SMNVEV (reference sequence). The CDR3 runs 21 residues. In DNA, the CDR3 is TGTGCCAGCAGTTTCTATCCCGCCGGACTAGCGGGGGGCACTGGGGCCAACGTCCTGACTTTC. Its translation: CASSFYPAGLAGGTGANVLTF. Using reference TRBV27 and TRBJ2-6 for the parts outside the CDR3, the full variable domain is EAQVTQNPRYLITVTGKKLTVTCSQNMNHEYMSWYRQDPGLGLRQIYYSMNVEVTDKGDVPEGYKVSRKEKRNFPLILESPSPNQTSLYFCASSFYPAGLAGGTGANVLTFGAGSRLTVL.